One sample yielded the 5 T cell receptor beta chains listed below, sequenced in a study of patients and donors after allogeneic stem cell transplantation (dated by TCRdb to the early 2020s). The library relied on RT-PCR. The instrument given in TCRdb is NextSeq 550. The public reads were run again by TCRdb, first through fastp at Q25 and then through MiXCR, and only productive beta chains were kept. Identical CDR3 protein sequences are pooled into one entry, listed with their most common genes and DNA. The sample records fewer than 250,000 distinct CDR3 sequences, 13% to 15% of which are singletons. The top ten clonotypes cover 11% of the sample. The sample consisted of blood, either unsorted or a sorted T cell fraction (not recorded which). The origin of the receptors is a human donor who was either an allogeneic HSCT recipient or a stem cell or donor lymphocyte infusion donor (not recorded which). It is not recorded whose cells these are; they may come from a transplant donor.

This clonotype was counted between two and nine times. J is TRBJ1-2 and V is TRBV20-1, with TRBD1 matching over 7 bases. Trimming cost V 5 bases and J 8 bases; bases outside gene matches: 17. CDR3 length: 15 residues. Germline V lookup: CDR1 DFQATT, CDR2 SNEGSKA (reference sequence). The CDR3 protein is CSASKITDRHSGYTF. The CDR3 DNA follows: TGCAGTGCTTCCAAAATTACGGACAGGCATAGCGGCTACACCTTC.

The chain joins TRBV24-1 to TRBJ1-5; D is uncertain. The length of the CDR3 is 13 residues. V gave up 3 bases and J gave up 2 bases, with 4 bases separating them. Germline V gene sequence: CDR1 KGHDR, CDR2 SFDVKD. CDR3 protein: CATSDPGNQPQHF. The CDR3 bases are TGTGCCACCAGTGATCCTGGCAATCAGCCCCAGCATTTT.

The rearrangement links TRBV7-9 to TRBJ1-2; 11 bases match TRBD1. The trim removed 5 bases at V and 6 bases at J, leaving 8 bases unmatched. Germline assignment: CDR1 SEHNR and CDR2 FQNEAQ (reference sequence). CDR3 length: 15 residues. The CDR3 loop is CASSLRTGGWDGYTF. The CDR3 DNA reads TGTGCCAGCAGCCTGAGGACAGGGGGCTGGGATGGCTACACCTTC.

This clonotype has ten or more counts. J is TRBJ1-1 and V is TRBV18; possible D gene TRBD1, 5 bases. The V end was cut by 1 base, the J end by 1 base, with 16 bases between. CDR1 is KGHSH and CDR2 is LQKENI in the germline V gene. The CDR3 covers 17 residues. The CDR3 region is CASSPRSPGQTNTEAFF. For the CDR3, the DNA is TGTGCCAGCTCACCACGTAGCCCCGGACAAACGAACACTGAAGCTTTCTTT.

This clonotype occurred many times. The chain recombines TRBV3-1 with TRBJ2-4, with 7 bases aligning to TRBD2. CDR3 length: 14 amino acids. Losses at the gene ends were 0 bases for V and 6 bases for J; bases not matched to a gene: 2. Germline V gene sequence: CDR1 LGHDT, CDR2 YNNKEL (reference sequence). The CDR3 coding sequence is TGTGCCAGCAGCCAAGATTTAGCGGGAAACATTCAGTACTTC. Amino acids: CASSQDLAGNIQYF.